This TCR beta chain derives from a study of blood T cell repertoires in COVID-19. Overall study context: Sites across the United States, Italy and Spain contributed samples from acute and convalescent COVID-19. From T cells, B-cell-depleted T cells, or PBMCs came the material, which was cDNA or gDNA.

Original processing methods: Reference gene primer amplification gave nucleated cell count estimates. Clones were sequenced by immunoSEQ multiplex PCR, and TCRdb holds only the in-frame ones, with some missing. V and J calls plus clone size are reproduced from that table; the DNA served to infer D and trimming. The sample includes some 260,000 clones, around 82% seen only once; the top ten take less than 4%. Per the germline V gene, CDR1 is SEHNR and CDR2 is FQNEAQ (reference sequence). With 2 bases removed from V and 0 bases from J, the gap between germline ends came to 14 bases. The CDR3 is 17 residues long.

The rearrangement uses TRBV7-9 and TRBJ1-3; D possibly corresponds to TRBD1 (5 bases). The specimen was peripheral blood. This receptor was obtained from a woman in her late teens or twenties with acute or convalescent COVID-19. CDR3 sequence (DNA): TGTGCCAGCAGCTTAAGTACAGGAACCATCTCTGGAAACACCATATATTTT. It yields the protein CASSLSTGTISGNTIYF.